These T cell receptor beta chains were read from a single sample in a study of PD-L1 blockade in urothelial cancer. Sequenced by immunoSEQ multiplex PCR; TCRdb stores in-frame clones only, minus some. This repertoire shows tens of thousands of clones, 75% to 90% found once; its top ten account for approximately 6%. Sequenced material: PBMCs, taken around atezolizumab (anti-PD-L1) treatment. The receptors originated from a woman aged 70-85 years with urothelial cancer. CDR3s include the opening cysteine and the closing phenylalanine or tryptophan. D genes are given only for firm matches. The size entry is marked missing in some rows and otherwise reads once, few, many or a size class.

cdr3_length	d_call	v_call	j_call	clone_size	cdr3_aa	cdr3_nt
14	TRBD1	TRBV11-2	TRBJ2-7	-	CASSSGQGFWEQYF	TGTGCCAGCAGCTCAGGACAGGGGTTCTGGGAGCAGTACTTC
14	-	TRBV18	TRBJ1-2	-	CASSPSRTADGYTF	TGTGCCAGCTCACCATCAAGGACAGCTGATGGCTACACCTTC
15	-	TRBV28	TRBJ2-3	-	CASTRGTPLLDTQYF	TGTGCCAGCACCAGAGGGACTCCGCTTCTGGATACGCAGTATTTT
16	TRBD2	TRBV7-8	TRBJ2-7	-	CASSPTGRASTYEQYF	TGTGCCAGCAGCCCTACCGGGAGGGCCTCCACCTACGAGCAGTACTTC
16	TRBD2	TRBV11-3	TRBJ2-2	-	CASSTARGGAVGELFF	TGTGCCAGCAGCACGGCGCGGGGGGGCGCGGTCGGGGAGCTGTTTTTT
13	TRBD1	TRBV5-1	TRBJ1-2	-	CASTIGQGRGYTF	TGCGCCAGCACCATCGGACAGGGCCGGGGCTACACCTTC
17	-	TRBV4-1	TRBJ2-1	once	CASSQEGASSSYNEQFF	TGCGCCAGCAGCCAAGAGGGGGCCAGTAGCTCCTACAATGAGCAGTTCTTC
15	-	TRBV25-1	TRBJ2-5	once	CATTFSALSGETQYF	TGTGCCACTACCTTTTCGGCCCTCTCGGGGGAGACCCAGTACTTC
14	TRBD2	TRBV10-3	TRBJ2-3	-	CATYLGLEADTQYF	TGTGCCACCTACCTAGGACTAGAAGCAGATACGCAGTATTTT
14	-	TRBV7-8	TRBJ1-5	-	CASSLPPSNQPQHF	TGTGCCAGCAGCTTACCTCCGAGCAATCAGCCCCAGCATTTT
10	-	TRBV20-1	TRBJ1-1	-	CSARRRWAFF	TGCAGTGCTAGACGGCGGTGGGCTTTCTTT
14	-	TRBV27	TRBJ2-7	-	CASSLSGRGYEQYF	TGTGCCAGCAGTTTATCGGGCAGGGGCTACGAGCAGTACTTC
15	TRBD1	TRBV19	TRBJ1-2	once	CASSIGDSGNYGYTF	TGTGCCAGTAGTATAGGGGACAGCGGGAACTATGGCTACACCTTC
15	-	TRBV28	TRBJ1-4	few	CASSLPGGQNEKLFF	TGTGCCAGCAGTTTGCCGGGGGGCCAAAATGAAAAACTGTTTTTT
15	-	TRBV10-1	TRBJ2-7	-	CASSAGDSSSYEQYF	TGCGCCAGCAGTGCGGGGGACAGTTCATCCTACGAGCAGTACTTC
16	TRBD1	TRBV18	TRBJ2-7	-	CASSPPGRQGAREQYF	TGTGCCAGCTCACCACCGGGGCGACAGGGGGCTAGGGAGCAGTACTTC
15	TRBD1	TRBV10-3	TRBJ2-1	-	CAISPQGAAYNEQFF	TGTGCCATCAGTCCCCAGGGGGCCGCCTACAATGAGCAGTTCTTC
16	TRBD1	TRBV28	TRBJ1-5	-	CASSLYQGARGQPQHF	TGTGCCAGCAGTTTATACCAGGGGGCTCGTGGTCAGCCCCAGCATTTT
16	-	TRBV6-1	TRBJ1-1	-	CASSVGRGVLNTEAFF	TGTGCCAGCAGTGTAGGCAGGGGCGTCTTGAACACTGAAGCTTTCTTT
15	TRBD2	TRBV9	TRBJ2-1	-	CASSVRGGNVNEQFF	TGTGCCAGCAGCGTACGCGGGGGGAATGTCAATGAGCAGTTCTTC
12	-	TRBV5-8	TRBJ1-1	-	CASSFGDTEAFF	TGTGCCAGCAGCTTCGGGGACACTGAAGCTTTCTTT
14	-	TRBV7-9	TRBJ1-1	-	CASSVVGGDTEAFF	TGTGCCAGCAGCGTCGTGGGGGGGGACACTGAAGCTTTCTTT
14	-	TRBV5-4	TRBJ1-4	-	CASSLGGTNEKLFF	TGTGCCAGCAGCTTAGGAGGGACTAATGAAAAACTGTTTTTT
15	-	TRBV6-5	TRBJ2-7	-	CASSYSNFGTYEQYF	TGTGCCAGCAGTTACTCGAATTTCGGGACTTACGAGCAGTACTTC
14	TRBD2	TRBV19	TRBJ2-5	-	CASSIGAGAETQYF	TGTGCCAGTAGTATAGGAGCGGGGGCGGAGACCCAGTACTTC
13	-	TRBV11-2	TRBJ1-2	once	CASSGGVDYGYTF	TGTGCCAGCAGTGGGGGGGTCGACTATGGCTACACCTTC
13	-	TRBV2	TRBJ1-4	-	CANQRDRGEKLFF	TGTGCCAACCAGAGGGATCGGGGGGAAAAACTGTTTTTT